In its sample, the clone carrying this TCR beta chain was seen many times. What it binds is unknown. These data come from a study of CD8 T cells in ankylosing spondylitis. This CDR3 is built from 15 residues. Trimming at V came to 8 bases and at J to 3 bases, leaving 10 bases not matched to a gene. CDR1 and CDR2 from the germline V gene are MNHNS and SASEGT. Library preparation for TCR beta used quantitative 5'-RACE with molecular barcodes. TCRdb analysed the 5' RACE reads with MiXCR anew, one entry per CDR3 protein. Among around 490,000 distinct CDR3 sequences listed, less than 6% were seen once. Whole-study results and caveats: A TCR beta motif made of fewer than ten highly homologous variants seemed typical of ankylosing spondylitis blood.

The chain has TRBV6-1 and TRBJ1-5; 7 bases are a match to TRBD1. Sequenced sample: blood, either unsorted or a sorted T cell fraction (not recorded which). The receptor's source is a male donor with ankylosing spondylitis. The DNA of the CDR3 is TGTGCCAGCGGTGGGGACAGACGATTCAATCAGCCCCAGCATTTT. Protein product: CASGGDRRFNQPQHF.